A single sample is the source of the 10 T cell receptor beta chains below, sequenced in a study of beta chain features in type 1 diabetes listed by TCRdb under 2018. Points the paper makes about the study in general: Type 1 diabetes patients showed a moderate but significant shortening of TCRB CDR3 length in all four CD4+ subsets.

Their antigens remain unidentified. The library was built by means of the immunoSEQ multiplex PCR assay. All of the isolated RNA was reverse transcribed with the High Capacity cDNA Reverse Transcription Kit, so expressed TCRB transcripts were sequenced. TCRdb stores this immuneACCESS table with in-frame sequences only. Part of the clones is absent; in the studies checked, under half of the shortfall reflects unresolved V genes, and no reason is known for the rest. The sample records hundreds of thousands of clones, 7% to 10% of which are singletons. The top ten constitute roughly 1% of the sample. Sequences were obtained from central memory CD4+ T cells from blood. The origin of the receptors is a man aged 30 to 39 with type 1 diabetes.

The CDR3 DNA sequence: TGTGCCAGCAGTCTGCAGGGTCGGATCTACGAGCAGTACTTC. Translation gives CASSLQGRIYEQYF. This chain links TRBV2 with TRBJ2-7; TRBD1 is a possible D gene (5 bases). The V gene's germline CDR1 is SNHLY and CDR2 FYNNEI. V lost 5 bases and J 3 bases, leaving 14 bases between the germline ends. CDR3 length: 14 amino acids.

This clone appeared a few times. V usage is TRBV10-3 and J usage is TRBJ2-1; possibly TRBD2 for D (6 bases). The CDR3 has 14 residues. V was cut by 2 bases and J by 4 bases, with 9 bases left in between. Per germline, CDR1 ENHRY and CDR2 SYGVKD. This CDR3 reads CAISEGGAYNEQFF. The CDR3 nucleotides are TGTGCCATCAGTGAGGGCGGGGCTTACAATGAGCAGTTCTTC.

Concerning this clone itself: A junction boundary mismatches the germline segment, possibly from a read error. This sample also contains other DNA sequences that code for the same CDR3. The chain is built from TRBV6-1 and TRBJ2-5, with D hard to call. This CDR3 has 10 residues. Germline V gene data show CDR1 as MNHNS and CDR2 as SASEGT. CDR3 loop: CASSEETQYF. As DNA, the CDR3 is TGTGCCAGCAGCGAAGAGACCCAGTACTTC.

The chain uses TRBV11-2 and TRBJ2-4, with D uncertain. This CDR3 has 11 amino acids. Trimming took off 4 bases at V and 8 bases at J, with 6 bases between the two ends. From germline, CDR1 is SGHAT and CDR2 FQNNGV. The CDR3 protein is CASSSEHIQYF. The CDR3 DNA follows: TGTGCCAGCAGCTCTGAACACATTCAGTACTTC.

In this sample, this clone turned up a few times. The chain links TRBV2 to TRBJ2-1; TRBD2 might be the D (6 bases). The CDR3 is made up of 15 amino acids. Germline assignment: CDR1 SNHLY and CDR2 FYNNEI. V was pared by 6 bases and J by 4 bases, with 16 bases between. CDR3 amino acids: CASSLLAGLYNEQFF. The CDR3 bases are TGTGCCAGCAGCCTCCTCGCGGGGCTATACAATGAGCAGTTCTTC.

The genes are TRBV6-5 and TRBJ1-2; 10 bases fit TRBD1. The V and J ends lost 6 bases and 5 bases, in that order; junction bases with no gene match: 9. Germline V gives CDR1 MNHEY, CDR2 SVGAGI. The CDR3 runs to 15 residues. The CDR3 spells CASRGTGTGDYGYTF. For the CDR3, the DNA is TGTGCCAGCAGAGGTACCGGGACAGGGGATTATGGCTACACCTTC.

This clone has a handful of counts. The chain employs TRBV23-1 and TRBJ1-2; D perhaps matches TRBD1 (5 bases). TRBV23-1 is an ORF, with its function uncertain. Trimming took 0 bases from V and 5 from J, leaving 22 bases between them. CDR3 length equals 18 residues. CDR3 amino acids: CASSQSQDLRPVGYGYTF. In DNA form, the CDR3 reads TGCGCCAGCAGTCAATCACAGGACCTCCGCCCCGTAGGATATGGCTACACCTTC.

This clone was picked up many times. The chain uses TRBV4-1 and TRBJ1-4; a possible D gene is TRBD1 (5 bases). The germline CDR1 and CDR2 sequences are MGHRA and YSYEKL. CDR3 length: 15 amino acids. Trimming cost V 1 base and J 7 bases, with 13 bases left between them. DNA for the CDR3: TGCGCCAGCAGCCAAGGAAGGGGCATGGGTGAAAAACTGTTTTTT. Amino acid sequence: CASSQGRGMGEKLFF.

This clone occurred a few times. The gene calls are TRBV11-2 and TRBJ2-3; weak D call: TRBD2 (6 bases). Germline V CDR1 and CDR2: SGHAT, FQNNGV. Trimming took 2 bases from V and 3 from J, leaving 12 bases between them. The CDR3 runs 15 residues. In DNA, the CDR3 is TGTGCCAGCAGCTTACGGGGTGGAGGGACAGATACGCAGTATTTT. Translation: CASSLRGGGTDTQYF.

The chain has TRBV5-4 and TRBJ2-5; unclear D gene. V lost 4 bases and J lost 1, with 8 bases in between. The CDR3 covers 13 residues. Germline CDR1 reads SGHNT; CDR2 reads YYREEE (reference sequence). CDR3 sequence (DNA): TGTGCCAGCAGCCGGACGGCCCAAGAGACCCAGTACTTC. Encoded protein: CASSRTAQETQYF. Filled out from reference TRBV5-4 and TRBJ2-5, the complete variable domain reads ETGVTQSPTHLIKTRGQQVTLRCSSQSGHNTVSWYQQALGQGPQFIFQYYREEENGRGNFPPRFSGLQFPNYSSELNVNALELDDSALYLCASSRTAQETQYFGPGTRLLVL.